The 26 T cell receptor beta chains reported below all come from one sample, sequenced in a study of pediatric ulcerative colitis. The table came from immunoSEQ multiplex PCR; TCRdb's copy has only in-frame clones and leaves some out. This sample has 4,500 to 6,500 clones, with nearly 90% found just once. Material: blood. These receptors all stem from a girl under 18 who was a control in a study of pediatric ulcerative colitis.

The rearrangement uses TRBV27 and TRBJ2-7, with 7 bases lining up with TRBD1. The junction had 5 bases not matched to a gene; V was cut back by 10 bases and J by 2 bases. The CDR3 runs 12 residues. Germline assignment: CDR1 MNHEY and CDR2 SMNVEV (reference sequence). In nucleotides, the CDR3 is TGTGCCACTCGGGACAGTACCTACGAGCAGTACTTC. This gives the protein CATRDSTYEQYF.

The rearrangement links TRBV6-4 to TRBJ2-3; TRBD2 matches 11 bases. J lost 4 bases, V lost 5 bases, and 5 bases had no gene match. The CDR3 consists of 15 residues. Germline CDR1 and CDR2: MRHNA and SNTAGT. The CDR3 protein is CASSKLAGAADTQYF. CDR3 bases: TGTGCCAGCAGTAAACTAGCGGGAGCCGCAGATACGCAGTATTTT.

The chain couples TRBV30 to TRBJ1-2; TRBD1 is a possible D gene (6 bases). The CDR3 sequence is 16 residues long. V gave up 1 base and J gave up 0 bases, with 15 bases separating them. The V gene's germline CDR1 is GTSNPN and CDR2 SVGIG (reference sequence). Here the CDR3 DNA reads TGTGCCTGGAGTGGAAAAGGGGGGACTCCTAACTATGGCTACACCTTC. Protein sequence: CAWSGKGGTPNYGYTF.

The CDR3 loop is CASTSSGRAAGANVLTF. DNA of the CDR3: TGTGCCAGCACTTCTAGCGGGAGAGCCGCTGGGGCCAACGTCCTGACTTTC. The chain combines TRBV28 with TRBJ2-6, with TRBD2 matching 10 bases. V dropped 7 bases and J dropped 2; count of bases not matched to a gene: 8. This CDR3 has 17 residues. Germline-derived CDR1 and CDR2 are MDHEN and SYDVKM.

This chain links TRBV5-1 with TRBJ2-7; TRBD1 matches 8 bases. In germline, CDR1 is SGHRS, CDR2 YFSETQ. The CDR3 is made up of 15 amino acids. The trim removed 2 bases at V and 4 bases at J, leaving 8 bases unmatched. The chain's CDR3 is CASSFTGGNMYEQYF. CDR3 coding DNA: TGCGCCAGCAGCTTCACAGGGGGAAACATGTACGAGCAGTACTTC.

The CDR3 protein is CASSYAPAVYSNQPQHF. The CDR3 DNA is TGTGCCAGCAGCTACGCACCCGCAGTCTATAGCAATCAGCCCCAGCATTTT. This rearrangement joins TRBV5-5 to TRBJ1-5; D gene unclear. The V gene lost 3 bases and the J gene lost 0 bases, with 16 bases spanning the gap. The CDR3 spans 17 residues. Per the germline V gene, CDR1 is SGHKS and CDR2 is YYEKEE (reference sequence).

Comment on this clone: The same CDR3 can be traced to other DNA sequences in this sample. This chain joins TRBV15 and TRBJ2-1, with 12 bases aligning to TRBD2. This CDR3 has 17 amino acids. Per germline, CDR1 LNHNV and CDR2 YYDKDF (reference sequence). After removal of 3 bases from V and 6 bases from J, the junction contained 9 bases not matched to a gene. The CDR3 DNA sequence: TGTGCCACCAGCAGTCCTCCTGGACTAGCGGGAACCAATGAGCAGTTCTTC. This gives the protein CATSSPPGLAGTNEQFF.

The chain has TRBV5-4 and TRBJ2-5; 7 bases agree with TRBD1. V was pared by 4 bases and J by 5 bases, with 11 bases of the junction left unmatched. Germline V CDR1 and CDR2: SGHNT, YYREEE (reference sequence). This CDR3 has 15 amino acids. CDR3 in DNA: TGTGCCAGCAGCGCTACAGGGGTTGGCGCTGAGACCCAGTACTTC. Translation: CASSATGVGAETQYF. The entire variable domain, with the rest obtained from reference TRBV5-4 and TRBJ2-5, is as follows: ETGVTQSPTHLIKTRGQQVTLRCSSQSGHNTVSWYQQALGQGPQFIFQYYREEENGRGNFPPRFSGLQFPNYSSELNVNALELDDSALYLCASSATGVGAETQYFGPGTRLLVL.

The chain uses TRBV28 and TRBJ1-4; 7 bases are shared with TRBD1. This CDR3 is built from 16 residues. V was pared by 2 bases and J by 5 bases, with 8 bases of the junction left unmatched. CDR1 is MDHEN, CDR2 SYDVKM, per germline. CDR3 in DNA: TGTGCCAGCAGTTTAAGTGGGGACAGCAGAAATGAAAAACTGTTTTTT. This gives the protein CASSLSGDSRNEKLFF.

V is TRBV18 and J is TRBJ2-3, with D tentatively TRBD1 (5 bases). CDR3 size: 21 residues. CDR1 is KGHSH and CDR2 is LQKENI in the germline V gene. The ends were cut back, 0 bases at V and 0 bases at J, with 25 bases in the middle. The chain's CDR3 is CASSPPPEATQGVSSTDTQYF. DNA of the CDR3: TGTGCCAGCTCACCACCCCCTGAGGCGACCCAGGGTGTATCTAGCACAGATACGCAGTATTTT. The full variable domain, in which reference TRBV18 and TRBJ2-3 provide the parts outside the CDR3, is NAGVMQNPRHLVRRRGQEARLRCSPMKGHSHVYWYRQLPEEGLKFMVYLQKENIIDESGMPKERFSAEFPKEGPSILRIQQVVRGDSAAYFCASSPPPEATQGVSSTDTQYFGPGTRLTVL.

The chain couples TRBV7-9 to TRBJ1-2; no clear D. The CDR3 spans 12 residues. Germline CDR1 and CDR2: SEHNR and FQNEAQ (reference sequence). V was clipped by 5 bases and J by 4 bases, with 8 bases between them. This CDR3 reads CASSPPLYGYTF. Written as DNA, the CDR3 is TGTGCCAGCAGCCCCCCCCTCTATGGCTACACCTTC.

The gene calls are TRBV5-1 and TRBJ2-3, with D hard to call. The CDR3 runs 18 residues. Trimming took off 4 bases at V and 0 bases at J, with 21 bases between the two ends. CDR1 is SGHRS and CDR2 is YFSETQ in the germline V gene. The CDR3 reads CASSRSAMERLSTDTQYF. In DNA form, the CDR3 reads TGCGCCAGCAGCCGGTCGGCGATGGAGCGCCTTAGCACAGATACGCAGTATTTT.

The J gene is TRBJ2-1, the V gene TRBV30; D remains unclear. V lost 0 bases and J lost 4, with 7 bases in between. The CDR3 totals 13 residues. Germline V gene lookup returns CDR1 GTSNPN and CDR2 SVGIG (reference sequence). This CDR3 reads CAWSVTDYNEQFF. The DNA of the CDR3 is TGTGCCTGGAGTGTAACTGATTACAATGAGCAGTTCTTC. The variable domain in full, completed from reference TRBV30 and TRBJ2-1, reads SQTIHQWPATLVQPVGSPLSLECTVEGTSNPNLYWYRQAAGRGLQLLFYSVGIGQISSEVPQNLSASRPQDRQFILSSKKLLLSDSGFYLCAWSVTDYNEQFFGPGTRLTVL.

The rearrangement joins TRBV5-6 to TRBJ1-1; maybe TRBD1 (6 bases). V was pared by 5 bases and J by 5 bases, with 16 bases between. The CDR3 has 14 residues. Germline CDR1 and CDR2: SGHDT and YYEEEE. This CDR3 is CASRQRDTGTEAFF. The CDR3 DNA sequence: TGTGCCAGCAGACAACGGGACACCGGGACTGAAGCTTTCTTT.

This sequence joins TRBV19 and TRBJ2-1; TRBD2 is a possible D gene (6 bases). Germline-derived CDR1 and CDR2 are LNHDA and SQIVND (reference sequence). CDR3 length: 16 amino acids. V shed 2 bases and J shed 1 base, with 12 bases lying between them. The CDR3 sequence: CASSIISGISYNEQFF. The CDR3 nucleotides read TGTGCCAGTAGTATAATTAGCGGAATTTCCTACAATGAGCAGTTCTTC. The full variable domain, its missing parts supplied by reference TRBV19 and TRBJ2-1, is DGGITQSPKYLFRKEGQNVTLSCEQNLNHDAMYWYRQDPGQGLRLIYYSQIVNDFQKGDIAEGYSVSREKKESFPLTVTSAQKNPTAFYLCASSIISGISYNEQFFGPGTRLTVL.

In regard to this clone: At one of its ends the junction is not consistent with the germline gene, which may arise from a read error. J is TRBJ2-7 and V is TRBV20-1, with D unclear. This CDR3 is built from 11 residues. Looked up from germline, CDR1 is DFQATT and CDR2 is SNEGSKA (reference sequence). As DNA, the CDR3 is TGCAGTGCTAGACCTCATGGGCTTCAGGTCTTC. Translated: CSARPHGLQVF.

V is TRBV4-2 and J is TRBJ1-4; 9 bases line up with TRBD1. The germline V gene encodes CDR1 LGHNA and CDR2 YNFKEQ. The V and J ends lost 0 bases and 4 bases, in that order; junction bases with no gene match: 6. This CDR3 has 17 residues. Here the CDR3 DNA reads TGTGCCAGCAGCCAAGATTGGGGGACAGGGAATAATGAAAAACTGTTTTTT. Translation gives CASSQDWGTGNNEKLFF.

Only one count was recorded for this clone. The chain has TRBV19 and TRBJ2-7, with D possibly matching TRBD1 (5 bases). Germline CDR1 is LNHDA and CDR2 is SQIVND (reference sequence). V was shortened by 4 bases and J by 1 base, with 8 bases between the two germline ends. The length of the CDR3 is 13 residues. The CDR3 coding sequence is TGTGCCAGTAGTAAAGGACATTCCTACGAGCAGTACTTC. Residues: CASSKGHSYEQYF.

CDR3: CASSAPRRVPGELFF. The CDR3, as DNA: TGTGCCAGCAGTGCTCCTCGACGCGTGCCCGGGGAGCTGTTTTTT. The chain uses TRBV28 and TRBJ2-2, with unresolved D. CDR3 size: 15 residues. Germline V gives CDR1 MDHEN, CDR2 SYDVKM. Trimming cost V 5 bases and J 6 bases, with 16 bases left between them.

This sequence joins TRBV7-9 and TRBJ2-1, with D perhaps given as TRBD1 or TRBD2 (5 bases each). This CDR3 is built from 15 residues. From germline, CDR1 is SEHNR and CDR2 FQNEAQ (reference sequence). V dropped 5 bases and J dropped 6 bases, with 17 bases sitting between them. CDR3 sequence reads: CASSPRDLSVNEQFF. The CDR3, as DNA: TGTGCCAGCAGCCCCCGGGACCTCTCCGTCAATGAGCAGTTCTTC.

To note about this clone: Relative to the germline gene, one junction end is altered; a read error may explain this. The chain is built from TRBV7-3 and TRBJ2-3, with D hard to call. CDR3 length equals 14 residues. Germline V gene data show CDR1 as SGHTA and CDR2 as FQGTGA. The CDR3 DNA is TGTGCCAGCAGCCTAACACGAGCCACAGATACGCAGTATTTT. As protein: CASSLTRATDTQYF.

The rearrangement joins TRBV11-2 to TRBJ2-5; the D gene is possibly TRBD2 (5 bases). CDR3 length: 13 residues. V lost 8 bases, J lost 5 bases, and 15 bases lay in between. The V gene's germline CDR1 is SGHAT and CDR2 FQNNGV. CDR3 region: CASAGWERETQYF. The CDR3 DNA is TGTGCCAGCGCTGGATGGGAGAGGGAGACCCAGTACTTC.

This clone showed up just a few times. This rearrangement joins TRBV15 to TRBJ1-5; D gene uncertain. CDR1 is LNHNV and CDR2 is YYDKDF in the germline V gene (reference sequence). CDR3 length: 14 residues. Trimming took 0 bases from V and 3 from J, leaving 6 bases between them. The CDR3 bases are TGTGCCACCAGCAGAGATCTGAACAATCAGCCCCAGCATTTT. This sequence encodes CATSRDLNNQPQHF.

The chain carries TRBV19 and TRBJ2-2; D unclear. This CDR3 region has 14 residues. Germline assignment: CDR1 LNHDA and CDR2 SQIVND (reference sequence). Between the trimmed V and J ends, which lost 5 bases and 6 bases, there was a span of 13 bases. The CDR3 coding sequence is TGTGCCAGTAGTCTTGGGGTGGGTGCCGGGGAGCTGTTTTTT. It yields the protein CASSLGVGAGELFF.

The V and J genes are TRBV20-1 and TRBJ2-7, with a tentative D call TRBD1 (6 bases). This CDR3 has 11 amino acids. CDR1 and CDR2 from the germline V gene are DFQATT and SNEGSKA (reference sequence). V lost 0 bases and J 6 bases, leaving 6 bases between the germline ends. CDR3 amino acids: CSAREQGEQYF. The CDR3 DNA is TGCAGTGCTAGAGAACAGGGCGAGCAGTACTTC.

This chain connects TRBV21-1 to TRBJ2-2; TRBD1 is the table's D call, not checked against the DNA. TRBV21-1 is annotated as a pseudogene. The CDR3 loop spans 16 amino acids. For the CDR3, the DNA is TGTGCCGCCGAACCGACAGGGGTCCTGAACACCGGGGAGCTGTTTTTT. It yields the protein CAAEPTGVLNTGELFF.